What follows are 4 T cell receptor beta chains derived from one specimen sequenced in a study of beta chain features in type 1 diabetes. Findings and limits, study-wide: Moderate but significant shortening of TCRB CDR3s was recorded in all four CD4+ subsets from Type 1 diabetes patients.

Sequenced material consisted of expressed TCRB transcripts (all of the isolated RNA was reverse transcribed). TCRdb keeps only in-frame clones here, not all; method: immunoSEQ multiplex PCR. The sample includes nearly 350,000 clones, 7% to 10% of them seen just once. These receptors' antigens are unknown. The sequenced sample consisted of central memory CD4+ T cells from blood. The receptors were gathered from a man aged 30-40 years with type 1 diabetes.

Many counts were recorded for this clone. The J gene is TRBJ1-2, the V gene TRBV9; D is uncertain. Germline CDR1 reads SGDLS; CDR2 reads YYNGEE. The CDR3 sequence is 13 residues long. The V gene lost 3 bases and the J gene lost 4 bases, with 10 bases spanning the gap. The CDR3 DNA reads TGTGCCAGCAGCGCCGGTGCCACCTATGGCTACACCTTC. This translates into CASSAGATYGYTF.

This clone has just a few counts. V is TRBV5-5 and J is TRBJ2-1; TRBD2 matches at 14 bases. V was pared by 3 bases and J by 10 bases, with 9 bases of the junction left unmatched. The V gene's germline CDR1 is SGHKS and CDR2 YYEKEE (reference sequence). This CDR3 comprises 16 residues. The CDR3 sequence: CASSSQTSGGAGEQFF. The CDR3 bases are TGTGCCAGCAGCTCCCAGACTAGCGGGGGGGCTGGGGAGCAGTTCTTC.

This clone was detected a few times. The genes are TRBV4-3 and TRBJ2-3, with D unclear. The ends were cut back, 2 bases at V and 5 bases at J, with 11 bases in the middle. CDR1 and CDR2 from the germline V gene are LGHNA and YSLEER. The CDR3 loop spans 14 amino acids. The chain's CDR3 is CASSQIFPGDTQYF. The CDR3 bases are TGCGCCAGCAGCCAAATTTTCCCTGGAGATACGCAGTATTTT.

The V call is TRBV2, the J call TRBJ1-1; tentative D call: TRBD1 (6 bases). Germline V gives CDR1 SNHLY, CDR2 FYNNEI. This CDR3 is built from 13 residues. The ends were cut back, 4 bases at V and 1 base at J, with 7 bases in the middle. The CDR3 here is CASSAQGNTEAFF. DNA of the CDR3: TGTGCCAGCAGTGCACAGGGGAACACTGAAGCTTTCTTT.